Below, 25 T cell receptor beta chains from the same sample are listed, as sequenced in a study of CD8 T cells in ankylosing spondylitis (dated by TCRdb to 2017 to 2019). Library preparation used 5' RACE. Instrument used: Illumina HiSeq 2500. TCRdb redid the processing of the public reads, applying fastp at Q25 and MiXCR, and retained in-frame beta chains. Every CDR3 protein is listed once, alongside the most common genes and DNA of its rows. The sample records about 150,000 distinct CDR3 sequences, roughly 44% of which are singletons. Clones ranked in the top ten supply roughly 15% of the sample. Material: synovial fluid, either unsorted or a sorted T cell fraction (not recorded which). These receptors were collected from a male donor with ankylosing spondylitis.

The CDR3 DNA sequence: TGTGCCATCAGTTATCTACAGGGGCCCGATTACAATGAGCAGTTCTTC. This gives the protein CAISYLQGPDYNEQFF. The V and J genes are TRBV10-3 and TRBJ2-1; 7 positions match TRBD1. Per germline, CDR1 ENHRY and CDR2 SYGVKD. The CDR3 is made up of 16 amino acids. Germline trimming cut 5 bases from V and 4 bases from J; bases unmatched to any gene: 11.

This clonotype was counted only a few times. This chain connects TRBV7-3 to TRBJ2-5; D might be TRBD2 (6 bases). Germline V gene sequence: CDR1 SGHTA, CDR2 FQGTGA. The CDR3 extends over 15 amino acids. Trimming removed 1 base at V and 4 bases at J, with 13 bases between. Here the CDR3 reads CASSLSSGVGETQYF. CDR3 nucleotide sequence: TGTGCCAGCAGCTTAAGCTCGGGAGTGGGAGAGACCCAGTACTTC.

DNA for the CDR3: TGTGCCAGCAGCTTGGGGGACCAAGCTTTCTTT. Amino acid sequence: CASSLGDQAFF. The rearrangement links TRBV7-4 to TRBJ1-1; weak D call: TRBD1 (5 bases). Trimming pared 3 bases from V and 9 bases from J, leaving 8 bases between. CDR1 is SGHVT, CDR2 SQSDAQ, per germline. This CDR3 is 11 amino acids long.

This clonotype was recorded a few times. This sequence joins TRBV7-4 and TRBJ1-2; TRBD1 might be the D (5 bases). The CDR3 is made up of 17 amino acids. V was cut by 1 base and J by 7 bases, with 22 bases left in between. CDR1 and CDR2 (germline): SGHVT, SQSDAQ. This CDR3 is CASSLVAGADRFRGYTF. The CDR3 DNA reads as TGTGCCAGCAGCTTAGTGGCCGGGGCAGATCGGTTCCGTGGCTACACCTTC.

The chain is built from TRBV6-2 or TRBV6-3 and TRBJ2-5, with D unclear. Germline V lookup: CDR1 MNHEY, CDR2 SVGEGT. V was trimmed by 4 bases and J by 5 bases, leaving 17 bases between them. The CDR3 covers 15 residues. Here the CDR3 reads CASSLEQPEQETQYF. The CDR3 DNA reads as TGTGCCAGCAGTTTGGAACAGCCGGAGCAGGAGACCCAGTACTTC.

This chain links TRBV5-1 with TRBJ2-1, with D perhaps TRBD2 (5 bases). The ends were cut back, 3 bases at V and 2 bases at J, with 12 bases in the middle. Per germline, CDR1 SGHRS and CDR2 YFSETQ. The CDR3 has 15 residues. The DNA of the CDR3 is TGCGCCAGCAGCTCCGATAGCGCGACCTACAATGAGCAGTTCTTC. Amino acid sequence: CASSSDSATYNEQFF.

The chain combines TRBV7-9 with TRBJ1-2, with TRBD1 matching 7 bases. Looked up from germline, CDR1 is SEHNR and CDR2 is FQNEAQ (reference sequence). V lost 5 bases and J lost 0; bases outside the gene matches: 9. CDR3 size: 16 residues. Here the CDR3 reads CASSPALTGANYGYTF. CDR3 coding DNA: TGTGCCAGCAGCCCCGCACTCACAGGGGCTAACTATGGCTACACCTTC. The full variable domain, its missing parts supplied by reference TRBV7-9 and TRBJ1-2, is DTGVSQNPRHKITKRGQNVTFRCDPISEHNRLYWYRQTLGQGPEFLTYFQNEAQLEKSRLLSDRFSAERPKGSFSTLEIQRTEQGDSAMYLCASSPALTGANYGYTFGSGTRLTVV.

This clonotype was seen ten or more times. The chain links TRBV7-9 to TRBJ2-5; 8 nucleotides align to TRBD1. This CDR3 has 15 residues. Germline values: CDR1 SEHNR, CDR2 FQNEAQ (reference sequence). The trim removed 5 bases at V and 3 bases at J, leaving 8 bases unmatched. CDR3 protein: CASSRPQGAEETQYF. As DNA, the CDR3 is TGTGCCAGCAGCCGCCCCCAGGGGGCAGAAGAGACCCAGTACTTC.

V is TRBV6-1 and J is TRBJ1-1; D might be TRBD1 (6 bases). This CDR3 is built from 14 residues. Between the trimmed V and J ends, which lost 3 bases and 4 bases, there was a span of 12 bases. Germline lookup yields CDR1 MNHNS and CDR2 SASEGT. The CDR3 DNA reads TGTGCCAGCAGTGATGAGGGGGAAGTCACTGAAGCTTTCTTT. Its protein product is CASSDEGEVTEAFF.

This clonotype showed up many times. This rearrangement joins TRBV6-4 to TRBJ2-3, with D perhaps TRBD2 (7 bases). The CDR3 length is 14 residues. V was trimmed by 2 bases and J by 5 bases, leaving 11 bases between them. Per the germline V gene, CDR1 is MRHNA and CDR2 is SNTAGT. CDR3 DNA: TGTGCCAGCAGTGACGGACTAGGGGGAGATACGCAGTATTTT. It is translated as CASSDGLGGDTQYF.

The gene calls are TRBV6-2 or TRBV6-3 and TRBJ2-7; TRBD1 matches at 8 bases. The CDR3 sequence is 15 residues long. Germline V gives CDR1 MNHEY, CDR2 SVGEGT. The junction had 5 bases not matched to a gene; V was cut back by 2 bases and J by 2 bases. CDR3 sequence reads: CASSYLRDRTYEQYF. In DNA form, the CDR3 reads TGTGCCAGCAGTTACCTCCGGGACAGGACCTACGAGCAGTACTTC.

V and J are TRBV6-1 and TRBJ1-2, with unresolved D. Trimming stripped 6 bases from V and 3 bases from J, with 17 bases between. From germline, CDR1 is MNHNS and CDR2 SASEGT. CDR3 length: 15 amino acids. CDR3 protein: CASRREGRTYYGYTF. The CDR3 DNA sequence: TGTGCCAGCAGGAGAGAAGGGAGGACCTACTATGGCTACACCTTC.

The chain links TRBV3-1 to TRBJ1-1; weak D call: TRBD1 (5 bases). Per the germline V gene, CDR1 is LGHDT and CDR2 is YNNKEL (reference sequence). The CDR3 is made up of 18 amino acids. With 6 bases removed from V and 0 bases from J, the gap between germline ends came to 23 bases. The CDR3: CASSFDFGTDIMNTEAFF. In nucleotides, the CDR3 is TGTGCCAGCAGTTTCGACTTCGGGACGGACATCATGAACACTGAAGCTTTCTTT.

This clonotype was recorded only once. The rearrangement joins TRBV19 to TRBJ2-1; D gene uncertain. Per germline, CDR1 LNHDA and CDR2 SQIVND (reference sequence). CDR3 length: 9 amino acids. Trimming took 11 bases from V and 7 from J, leaving 6 bases between them. For the CDR3, the DNA is TGTGCCCTTTGGAATGAGCAGTTCTTC. It yields the protein CALWNEQFF.

The rearrangement uses TRBV5-1 and TRBJ2-7; 9 bases map to TRBD2. Germline V lookup: CDR1 SGHRS, CDR2 YFSETQ. The CDR3 loop spans 13 amino acids. V trimming: 5 bases; J trimming: 5 bases; junction bases outside the gene matches: 5. CDR3 in DNA: TGCGCCAGCAGGCTGACTAGCGGCAACGAGCAGTACTTC. It yields the protein CASRLTSGNEQYF.

The CDR3 nucleotides are TGTGCCATCAGGTCGCTAGCGGGGAGCTCCTACAATGAGCAGTTCTTC. It translates to CAIRSLAGSSYNEQFF. This chain joins TRBV10-3 and TRBJ2-1, with 9 bases lining up with TRBD2. This CDR3 region has 16 residues. Germline CDR1 reads ENHRY; CDR2 reads SYGVKD. The trim removed 6 bases at V and 0 bases at J, leaving 6 bases unmatched.

The table lists this clonotype with a count of one. The chain links TRBV12-3 or TRBV12-4 to TRBJ2-1, with TRBD1 identical over 10 bases. J lost 7 bases, V lost 3 bases, and 12 bases had no gene match. The CDR3 loop spans 17 amino acids. CDR3 loop: CASSFALGTGVTNEQFF. CDR3 coding DNA: TGTGCCAGCAGTTTCGCGCTCGGGACAGGGGTCACGAATGAGCAGTTCTTC.

This clonotype was found once. The chain recombines TRBV28 with TRBJ2-2; no firm D call. The V end lost 0 bases, the J end lost 2 bases, and 10 bases lay between the germline ends. This CDR3 comprises 16 residues. Germline V CDR1 and CDR2: MDHEN, SYDVKM. CDR3 sequence: CASSLWFRANTGELFF. CDR3 nucleotides: TGTGCCAGCAGTTTATGGTTCCGGGCCAACACCGGGGAGCTGTTTTTT. Complete variable domain (other parts from reference TRBV28 and TRBJ2-2): DVKVTQSSRYLVKRTGEKVFLECVQDMDHENMFWYRQDPGLGLRLIYFSYDVKMKEKGDIPEGYSVSREKKERFSLILESASTNQTSMYLCASSLWFRANTGELFFGEGSRLTVL.

This clonotype showed up just once. V gene TRBV9 combines with J gene TRBJ2-7; no firm D call. Per the germline V gene, CDR1 is SGDLS and CDR2 is YYNGEE. There are 13 residues in the CDR3. The V end was cut by 3 bases, the J end by 12 bases, with 19 bases between. CDR3: CASSASPLSSRYF. CDR3 coding DNA: TGTGCCAGCAGCGCCTCCCCCCTTTCCTCAAGGTACTTC.

CDR3 sequence reads: CASSAGTGGYGYTF. In nucleotides, the CDR3 is TGTGCCAGCTCAGCCGGGACAGGGGGCTATGGCTACACCTTC. The chain joins TRBV18 to TRBJ1-2; TRBD1 agrees at 11 bases. Germline V gene sequence: CDR1 KGHSH, CDR2 LQKENI. The CDR3 sequence is 14 residues long. With 5 bases clipped from V and 4 bases from J, the junction kept 3 bases outside the gene matches.

This chain links TRBV7-2 with TRBJ2-7; D assignment may be TRBD1 or TRBD2 (5 bases each). Trimming removed 3 bases at V and 3 bases at J, with 12 bases between. The CDR3 extends over 14 amino acids. Germline V CDR1 and CDR2: SGHTA, FQGNSA. This CDR3 reads CASSFVGPSYEQYF. The CDR3 region has the DNA TGTGCCAGCAGCTTCGTGGGACCGAGCTACGAGCAGTACTTC.

The chain uses TRBV19 and TRBJ1-5, with no clear D. The V gene's germline CDR1 is LNHDA and CDR2 SQIVND (reference sequence). V was trimmed by 1 base and J by 0 bases, leaving 7 bases between them. This CDR3 comprises 15 residues. The CDR3 nucleotides are TGTGCCAGTAGTATAGGAACAGCTAGCAATCAGCCCCAGCATTTT. It is translated as CASSIGTASNQPQHF.

This clonotype occurred many times. This sequence joins TRBV2 and TRBJ2-7; the match to TRBD2 covers 14 bases. Germline assignment: CDR1 SNHLY and CDR2 FYNNEI. This CDR3 comprises 15 residues. Trimming at V came to 7 bases and at J to 2 bases, leaving 4 bases not matched to a gene. This CDR3 is CASTGLAGATYEQYF. Here the CDR3 DNA reads TGTGCCAGCACGGGACTAGCGGGAGCCACCTACGAGCAGTACTTC. The entire variable domain, with the rest obtained from reference TRBV2 and TRBJ2-7, is as follows: EPEVTQTPSHQVTQMGQEVILRCVPISNHLYFYWYRQILGQKVEFLVSFYNNEISEKSEIFDDQFSVERPDGSNFTLKIRSTKLEDSAMYFCASTGLAGATYEQYFGPGTRLTVT.

V gene TRBV29-1 combines with J gene TRBJ2-3; D possibly corresponds to TRBD2 (6 bases). Deletions cut 3 bases from V and 6 bases from J, with 10 bases between. This CDR3 comprises 12 residues. The germline V gene has CDR1 SQVTM and CDR2 ANQGSEA. The CDR3 loop is CSVEWEEDTQYF. As DNA, the CDR3 is TGCAGCGTTGAGTGGGAGGAGGATACGCAGTATTTT.

This clonotype was observed at least ten times. The chain joins TRBV5-4 to TRBJ2-1; D not resolved. Germline CDR1 reads SGHNT; CDR2 reads YYREEE (reference sequence). The V end was cut by 4 bases, the J end by 5 bases, with 16 bases between. The CDR3 consists of 15 residues. The CDR3 DNA reads as TGTGCCAGCAGCCAAAATCCCTGGGCGGACAATGAGCAGTTCTTC. Translated: CASSQNPWADNEQFF.